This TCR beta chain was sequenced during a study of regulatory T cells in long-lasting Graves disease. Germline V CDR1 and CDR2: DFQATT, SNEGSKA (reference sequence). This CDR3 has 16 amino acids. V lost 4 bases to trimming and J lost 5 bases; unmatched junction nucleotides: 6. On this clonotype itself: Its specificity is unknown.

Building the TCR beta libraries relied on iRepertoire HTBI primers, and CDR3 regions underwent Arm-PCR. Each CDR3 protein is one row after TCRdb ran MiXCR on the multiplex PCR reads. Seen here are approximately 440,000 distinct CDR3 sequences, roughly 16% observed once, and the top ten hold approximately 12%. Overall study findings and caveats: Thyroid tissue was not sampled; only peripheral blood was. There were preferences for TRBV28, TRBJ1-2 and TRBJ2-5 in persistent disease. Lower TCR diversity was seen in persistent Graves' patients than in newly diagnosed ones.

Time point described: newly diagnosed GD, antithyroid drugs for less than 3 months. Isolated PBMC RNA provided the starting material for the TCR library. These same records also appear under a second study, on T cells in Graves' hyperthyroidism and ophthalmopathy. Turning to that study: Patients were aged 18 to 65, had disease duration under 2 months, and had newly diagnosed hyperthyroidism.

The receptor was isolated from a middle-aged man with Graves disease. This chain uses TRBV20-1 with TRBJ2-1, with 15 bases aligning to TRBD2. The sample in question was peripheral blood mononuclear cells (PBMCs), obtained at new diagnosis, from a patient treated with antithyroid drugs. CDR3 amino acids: CSANPGTSGRNNEQFF. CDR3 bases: TGCAGTGCTAACCCCGGGACTAGCGGGAGGAACAATGAGCAGTTCTTC.